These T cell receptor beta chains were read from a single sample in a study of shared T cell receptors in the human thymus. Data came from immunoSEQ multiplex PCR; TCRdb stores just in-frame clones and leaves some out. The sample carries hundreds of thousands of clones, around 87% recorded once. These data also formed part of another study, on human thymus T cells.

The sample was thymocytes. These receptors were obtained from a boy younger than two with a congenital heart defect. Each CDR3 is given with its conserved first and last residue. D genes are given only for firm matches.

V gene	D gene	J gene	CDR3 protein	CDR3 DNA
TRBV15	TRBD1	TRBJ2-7	CATSRVGTGSIEQYF	TGTGCCACCAGCAGAGTTGGGACAGGGTCAATCGAGCAGTACTTC
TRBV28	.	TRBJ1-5	CASSFPYRYSNQPQHF	TGTGCCAGCAGTTTCCCATACAGGTATAGCAATCAGCCCCAGCATTTT
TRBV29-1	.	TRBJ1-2	CSVTGPDYGYTF	TGCAGCGTTACAGGGCCAGACTATGGCTACACCTTC
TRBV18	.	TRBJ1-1	CASSPHRGRNLNTEAFF	TGTGCCAGCTCACCACATAGGGGCAGGAACCTGAACACTGAAGCTTTCTTT
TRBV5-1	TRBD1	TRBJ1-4	CASSLEAGGGEKLFF	TGCGCCAGCAGCTTGGAGGCAGGGGGCGGTGAAAAACTGTTTTTT
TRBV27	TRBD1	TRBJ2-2	CASRRTGSGDGTGELFF	TGTGCCAGCAGACGGACAGGGAGCGGTGATGGCACCGGGGAGCTGTTTTTT
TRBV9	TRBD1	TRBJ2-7	CASSVARGGSDSSYEQYF	TGTGCCAGCAGCGTAGCCCGAGGGGGCAGCGATAGCTCCTACGAGCAGTACTTC
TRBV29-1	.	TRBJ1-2	CSVEPLQPAGYGYTF	TGCAGCGTTGAACCCCTGCAACCCGCAGGGTATGGCTACACCTTC
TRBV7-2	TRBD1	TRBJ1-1	CASSERQGDTEAFF	TGTGCCAGCAGCGAACGACAGGGAGACACTGAAGCTTTCTTT
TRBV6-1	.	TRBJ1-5	CASKYTELSNQPQHF	TGTGCCAGCAAATACACGGAGTTGAGCAATCAGCCCCAGCATTTT
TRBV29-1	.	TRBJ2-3	CSAVGPGDVTDTQYF	TGCAGCGCTGTCGGTCCAGGGGATGTAACAGATACGCAGTATTTT
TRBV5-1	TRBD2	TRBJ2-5	CASSELAGGPRPSGRQETQYF	TGCGCCAGCAGCGAACTAGCGGGAGGGCCCCGACCCTCCGGGCGCCAAGAGACCCAGTACTTC